This TCR beta chain is drawn from a study of T cells after yellow fever vaccination. Regarding the study as a whole: A limited proportion of clonotypes was detected within both the CD4 and CD8 compartments. Weaker overall was a secondary response that nonetheless peaked faster, on day 5 versus 15. Post-booster repertoires contained most primary-vaccination clones again (96% CD4, roughly 91% CD8).

UMIs and a universal primer site were added when TCR cDNA was made by 5'RACE template switching. TCRdb re-derived calls from the 5' RACE reads in MiXCR, one entry per CDR3 protein. The table lists roughly 330,000 distinct CDR3 sequences, around 6.8% of them singletons. With respect to this clonotype: The antigen is undetermined.

CDR3 size: 14 residues. The V gene lost 10 bases and the J gene lost 4 bases, with 19 bases spanning the gap. Germline V lookup: CDR1 PRHDT, CDR2 FYEKMQ (reference sequence). The source was PBMCs, collected around 45 days after the first yellow fever vaccination. The TCR was taken from a man aged 18 to 35 who received the YFV17D yellow fever vaccine. V is TRBV13 and J is TRBJ1-2; D not resolved. The CDR3 here is CAMGPGLLCYGYTF. CDR3 DNA: TGTGCCATGGGCCCTGGGCTCCTCTGCTATGGCTACACCTTC.